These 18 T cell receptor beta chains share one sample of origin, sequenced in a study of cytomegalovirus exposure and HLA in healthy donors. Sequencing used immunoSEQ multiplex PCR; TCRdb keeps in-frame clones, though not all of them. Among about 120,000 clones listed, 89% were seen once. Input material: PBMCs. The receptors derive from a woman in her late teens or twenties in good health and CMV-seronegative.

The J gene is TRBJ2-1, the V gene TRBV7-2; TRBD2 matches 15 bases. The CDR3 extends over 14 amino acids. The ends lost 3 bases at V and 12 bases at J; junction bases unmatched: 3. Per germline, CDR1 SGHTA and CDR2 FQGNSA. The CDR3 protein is CASSLGLAGGVQFF. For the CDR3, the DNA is TGTGCCAGCAGCTTGGGACTAGCGGGAGGAGTGCAGTTCTTC.

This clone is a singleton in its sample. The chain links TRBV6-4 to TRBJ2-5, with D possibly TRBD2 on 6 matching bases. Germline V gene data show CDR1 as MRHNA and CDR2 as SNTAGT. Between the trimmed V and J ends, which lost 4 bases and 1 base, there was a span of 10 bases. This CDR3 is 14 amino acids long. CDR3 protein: CASSADGGQETQYF. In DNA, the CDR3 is TGTGCCAGCAGTGCCGACGGGGGCCAAGAGACCCAGTACTTC.

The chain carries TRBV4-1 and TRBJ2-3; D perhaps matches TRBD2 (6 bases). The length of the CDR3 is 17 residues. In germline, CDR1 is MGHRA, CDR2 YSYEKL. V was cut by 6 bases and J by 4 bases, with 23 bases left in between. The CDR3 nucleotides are TGCGCCAGCAGTCTCCTACCTACGGGAGATAGAGCAGATACGCAGTATTTT. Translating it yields CASSLLPTGDRADTQYF.

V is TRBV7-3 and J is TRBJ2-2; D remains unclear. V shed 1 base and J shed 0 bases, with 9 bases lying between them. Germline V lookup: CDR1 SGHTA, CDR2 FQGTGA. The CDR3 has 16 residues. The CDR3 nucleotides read TGTGCCAGCAGCTTAAATGGAGCCGCGAACACCGGGGAGCTGTTTTTT. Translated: CASSLNGAANTGELFF. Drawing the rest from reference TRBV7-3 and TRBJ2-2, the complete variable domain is GAGVSQTPSNKVTEKGKYVELRCDPISGHTALYWYRQSLGQGPEFLIYFQGTGAADDSGLPNDRFFAVRPEGSVSTLKIQRTERGDSAVYLCASSLNGAANTGELFFGEGSRLTVL.

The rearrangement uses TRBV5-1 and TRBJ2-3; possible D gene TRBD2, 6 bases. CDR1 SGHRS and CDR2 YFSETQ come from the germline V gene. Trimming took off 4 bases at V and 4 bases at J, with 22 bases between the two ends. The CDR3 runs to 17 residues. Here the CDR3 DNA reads TGCGCCAGCAGCCCCCCGTCCGCGGGATCTTGGTCAGATACGCAGTATTTT. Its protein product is CASSPPSAGSWSDTQYF.

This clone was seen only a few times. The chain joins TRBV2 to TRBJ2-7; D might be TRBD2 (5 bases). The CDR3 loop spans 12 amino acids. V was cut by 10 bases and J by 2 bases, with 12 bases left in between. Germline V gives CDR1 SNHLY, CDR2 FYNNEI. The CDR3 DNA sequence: TGTGCCATCGAGGCGGGCACCTACGAGCAGTACTTC. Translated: CAIEAGTYEQYF.

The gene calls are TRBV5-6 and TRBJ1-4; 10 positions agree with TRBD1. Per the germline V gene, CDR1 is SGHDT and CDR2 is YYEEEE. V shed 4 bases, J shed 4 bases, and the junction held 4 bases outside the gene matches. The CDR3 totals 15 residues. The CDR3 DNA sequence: TGTGCCAGCAGCGGGACAGGGGCAGTTAATGAAAAACTGTTTTTT. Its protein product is CASSGTGAVNEKLFF.

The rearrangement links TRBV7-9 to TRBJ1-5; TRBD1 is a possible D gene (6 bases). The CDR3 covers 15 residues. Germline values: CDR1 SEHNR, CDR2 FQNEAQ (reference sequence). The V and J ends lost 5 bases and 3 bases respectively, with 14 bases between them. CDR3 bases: TGTGCCAGCAGCCAAGAGGGGGAATTCAATCAGCCCCAGCATTTT. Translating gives CASSQEGEFNQPQHF.

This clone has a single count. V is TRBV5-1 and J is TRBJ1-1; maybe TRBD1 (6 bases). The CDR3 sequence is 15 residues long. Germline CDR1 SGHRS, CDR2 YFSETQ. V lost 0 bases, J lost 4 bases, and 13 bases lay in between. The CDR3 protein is CASSLATGGGTEAFF. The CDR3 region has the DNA TGCGCCAGCAGCTTGGCCACGGGAGGGGGCACTGAAGCTTTCTTT.

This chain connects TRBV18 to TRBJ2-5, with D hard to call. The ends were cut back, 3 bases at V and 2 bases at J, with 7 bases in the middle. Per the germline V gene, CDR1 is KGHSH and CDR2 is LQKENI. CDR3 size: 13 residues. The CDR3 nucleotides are TGTGCCAGCTCACCGGCGGCGCAAGAGACCCAGTACTTC. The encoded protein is CASSPAAQETQYF. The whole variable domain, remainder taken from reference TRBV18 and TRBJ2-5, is NAGVMQNPRHLVRRRGQEARLRCSPMKGHSHVYWYRQLPEEGLKFMVYLQKENIIDESGMPKERFSAEFPKEGPSILRIQQVVRGDSAAYFCASSPAAQETQYFGPGTRLLVL.

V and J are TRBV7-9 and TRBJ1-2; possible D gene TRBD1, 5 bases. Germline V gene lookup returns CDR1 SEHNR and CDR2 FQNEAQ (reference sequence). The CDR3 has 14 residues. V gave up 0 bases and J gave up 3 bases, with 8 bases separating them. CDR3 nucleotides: TGTGCCAGCAGCTTAGCAGGGGTTCACTATGGCTACACCTTC. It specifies CASSLAGVHYGYTF.

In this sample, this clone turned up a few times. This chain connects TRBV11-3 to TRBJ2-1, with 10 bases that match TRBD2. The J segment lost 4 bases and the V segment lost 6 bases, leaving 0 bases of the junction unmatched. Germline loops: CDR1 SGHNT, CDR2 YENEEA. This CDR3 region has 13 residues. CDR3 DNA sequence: TGTGCCAGCAGAGCGGGGGGGTACAATGAGCAGTTCTTC. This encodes CASRAGGYNEQFF.

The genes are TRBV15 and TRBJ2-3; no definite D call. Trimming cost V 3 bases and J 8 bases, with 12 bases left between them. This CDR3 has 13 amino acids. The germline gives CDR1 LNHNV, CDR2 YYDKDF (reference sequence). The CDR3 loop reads CATSSDAYGTQYF. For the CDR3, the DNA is TGTGCCACCAGCAGTGATGCCTACGGTACGCAGTATTTT.

CDR3 protein: CASSSRGTGNSGEQYF. CDR3 in DNA: TGTGCCAGCAGCTCAAGGGGGACAGGGAACTCGGGCGAGCAGTACTTC. This chain links TRBV11-3 with TRBJ2-7; the match to TRBD1 covers 9 bases. Germline CDR1 and CDR2: SGHNT and YENEEA. This CDR3 comprises 16 residues. Germline trimming cut 4 bases from V and 6 bases from J; bases unmatched to any gene: 13.

CDR3 bases: TGTGCCAGCAGCTTACTGTCACAACCCTACGAGCAGTACTTC. Its translation: CASSLLSQPYEQYF. The chain joins TRBV7-8 to TRBJ2-7, with D hard to call. The CDR3 runs 14 residues. CDR1 and CDR2 from the germline V gene are SGHVS and FQNEAQ. V shed 2 bases and J shed 2 bases, with 10 bases lying between them.

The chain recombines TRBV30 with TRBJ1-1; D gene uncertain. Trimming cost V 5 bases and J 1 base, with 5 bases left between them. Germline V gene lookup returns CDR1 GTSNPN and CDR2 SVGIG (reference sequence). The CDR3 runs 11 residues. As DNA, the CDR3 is TGTGCCTGGTCCAGGAACACTGAAGCTTTCTTT. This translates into CAWSRNTEAFF.

The chain's CDR3 is CASSLGSGSPRSQYF. The DNA of the CDR3 is TGTGCCAGCAGTTTAGGTAGCGGGAGCCCAAGGTCTCAGTACTTC. The chain carries TRBV27 and TRBJ2-7; 9 positions match TRBD2. Germline-derived CDR1 and CDR2 are MNHEY and SMNVEV (reference sequence). The CDR3 length is 15 residues. J lost 10 bases, V lost 2 bases, and 12 bases had no gene match.

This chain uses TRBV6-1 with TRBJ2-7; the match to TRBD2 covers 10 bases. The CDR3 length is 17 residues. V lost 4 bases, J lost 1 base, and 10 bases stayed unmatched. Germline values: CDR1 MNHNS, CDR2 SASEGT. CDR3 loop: CASSARGTSESSYEQYF. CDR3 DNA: TGTGCCAGCAGTGCTCGTGGGACTAGCGAGAGTTCCTACGAGCAGTACTTC.